This T cell receptor beta chain was found in a study of shared clonotypes between healthy human individuals. Study background: Donor composition was a couple of women and three men, aged 18 to 49. Each donor contributed plates that comprised three CD4 naive, three CD4 memory, two CD8 naive and one CD8 memory.

Authors' data handling: ImmunoSEQ gave junction-only sequences without quality scores, so filtering differed. Libraries were prepared by immunoSEQ multiplex PCR; TCRdb keeps only in-frame clonotypes and omits some of them. D and trimming come from the DNA, and the V and J calls and clone size come from that table. The sample shows over 750,000 clones, roughly 96% of them seen only once. It was CD45RO-negative cells, positively selected for CCR7, that made up naive CD8 cells, with terminally differentiated effector memory CD45RA+ cells excluded. About this clone itself: Its antigen is currently unknown.

This CDR3 is built from 15 residues. V dropped 3 bases and J dropped 5 bases, with 14 bases sitting between them. CDR1 and CDR2 (germline): KGHSH, LQKENI. Overall study findings and caveats: Naive CD4 clonotypes were shared across a few donors at roughly 5.5%.

The rearrangement links TRBV18 to TRBJ2-1; D is possibly TRBD1 (6 bases). This clonotype was sampled from a man aged 25 to 40 in good health. Specimen: naive CD8+ T cells sorted from blood. CDR3 in amino acids: CASSPMTGLNNEQFF. The CDR3 nucleotides read TGTGCCAGCTCACCCATGACAGGCCTTAACAATGAGCAGTTCTTC. Full variable domain (remainder filled in from reference TRBV18 and TRBJ2-1): NAGVMQNPRHLVRRRGQEARLRCSPMKGHSHVYWYRQLPEEGLKFMVYLQKENIIDESGMPKERFSAEFPKEGPSILRIQQVVRGDSAAYFCASSPMTGLNNEQFFGPGTRLTVL.